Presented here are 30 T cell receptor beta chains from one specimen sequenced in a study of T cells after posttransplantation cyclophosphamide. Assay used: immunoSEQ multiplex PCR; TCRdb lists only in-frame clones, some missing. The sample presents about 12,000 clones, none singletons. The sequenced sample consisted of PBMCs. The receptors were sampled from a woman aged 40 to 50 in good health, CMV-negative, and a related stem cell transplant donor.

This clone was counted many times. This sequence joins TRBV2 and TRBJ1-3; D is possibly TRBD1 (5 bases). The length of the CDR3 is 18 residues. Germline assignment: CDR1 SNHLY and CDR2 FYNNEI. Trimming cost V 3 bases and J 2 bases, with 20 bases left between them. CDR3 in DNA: TGTGCCAGCAGTGATACGGACCCCAGGGAAGAAGCTGGAAACACCATATATTTT. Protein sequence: CASSDTDPREEAGNTIYF.

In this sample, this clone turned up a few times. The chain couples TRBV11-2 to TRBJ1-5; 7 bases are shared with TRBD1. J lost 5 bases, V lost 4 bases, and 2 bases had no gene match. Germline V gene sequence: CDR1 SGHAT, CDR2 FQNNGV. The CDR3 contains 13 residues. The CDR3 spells CASSSQGYQPQHF. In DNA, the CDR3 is TGTGCCAGCAGCTCACAGGGGTATCAGCCCCAGCATTTT.

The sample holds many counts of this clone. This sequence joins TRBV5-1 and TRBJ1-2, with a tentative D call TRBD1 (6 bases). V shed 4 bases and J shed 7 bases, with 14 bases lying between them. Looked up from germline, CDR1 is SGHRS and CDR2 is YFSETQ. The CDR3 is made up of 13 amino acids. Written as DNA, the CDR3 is TGCGCCAGCAGCACTGGGACACTGACTGGCTACACCTTC. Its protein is CASSTGTLTGYTF.

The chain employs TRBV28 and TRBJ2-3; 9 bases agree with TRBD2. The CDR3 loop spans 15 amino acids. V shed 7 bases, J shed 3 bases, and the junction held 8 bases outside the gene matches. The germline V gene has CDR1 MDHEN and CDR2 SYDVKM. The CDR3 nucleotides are TGTGCCAGCAACGCGGGAGGGCCCCGGACAGATACGCAGTATTTT. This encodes CASNAGGPRTDTQYF.

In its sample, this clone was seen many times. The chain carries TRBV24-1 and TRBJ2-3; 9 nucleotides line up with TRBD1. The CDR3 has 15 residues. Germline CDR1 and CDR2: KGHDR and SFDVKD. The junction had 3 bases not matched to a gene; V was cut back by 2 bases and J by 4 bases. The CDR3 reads CATSDWDRASDTQYF. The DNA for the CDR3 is TGTGCCACCAGTGATTGGGACAGGGCCTCAGATACGCAGTATTTT.

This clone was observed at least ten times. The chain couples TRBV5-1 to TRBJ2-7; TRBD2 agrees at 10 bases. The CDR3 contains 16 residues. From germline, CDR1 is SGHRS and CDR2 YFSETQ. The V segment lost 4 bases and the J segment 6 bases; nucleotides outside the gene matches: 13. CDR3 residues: CASSQAPAGGLGEQYF. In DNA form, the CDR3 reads TGCGCCAGCAGCCAGGCTCCAGCGGGGGGGCTGGGCGAGCAGTACTTC.

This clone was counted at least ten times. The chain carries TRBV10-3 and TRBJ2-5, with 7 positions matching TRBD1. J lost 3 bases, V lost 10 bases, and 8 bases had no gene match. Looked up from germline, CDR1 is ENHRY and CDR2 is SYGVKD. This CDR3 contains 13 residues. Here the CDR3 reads CATGTEKEETQYF. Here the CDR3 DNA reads TGTGCCACCGGGACAGAGAAGGAAGAGACCCAGTACTTC.

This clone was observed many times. The CDR3 loop reads CATSSPRQGARGEQYF. CDR3 DNA: TGTGCCACCAGCAGTCCCAGACAGGGGGCAAGGGGGGAGCAGTACTTC. The gene calls are TRBV15 and TRBJ2-7, with 10 bases that match TRBD1. This CDR3 spans 16 amino acids. Germline V gives CDR1 LNHNV, CDR2 YYDKDF (reference sequence). Trimming removed 3 bases from V and 7 bases from J; junction bases left unmatched: 12.

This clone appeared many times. The CDR3 region has the DNA TGTGCCAGCAGCGTAGCTACCTCGGGGGGAACTAGCACAGATACGCAGTATTTT. As protein: CASSVATSGGTSTDTQYF. V and J are TRBV9 and TRBJ2-3; 7 bases fit TRBD2. CDR1 and CDR2 (germline): SGDLS, YYNGEE. This CDR3 is built from 18 residues. The junction had 10 bases not matched to a gene; V was cut back by 0 bases and J by 0 bases.

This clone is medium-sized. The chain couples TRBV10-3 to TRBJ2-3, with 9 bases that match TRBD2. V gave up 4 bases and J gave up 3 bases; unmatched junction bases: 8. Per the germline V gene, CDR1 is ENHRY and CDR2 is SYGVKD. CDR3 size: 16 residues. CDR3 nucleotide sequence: TGTGCCATCAGTGCTGTAGCGGGAGAGGGGACAGATACGCAGTATTTT. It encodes CAISAVAGEGTDTQYF.

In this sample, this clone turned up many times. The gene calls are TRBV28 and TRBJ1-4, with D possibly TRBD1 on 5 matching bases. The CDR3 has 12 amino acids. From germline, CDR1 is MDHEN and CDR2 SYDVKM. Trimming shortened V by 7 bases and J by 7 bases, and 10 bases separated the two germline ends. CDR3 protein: CASNPGGEKLFF. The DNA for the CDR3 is TGTGCCAGCAACCCCGGGGGTGAAAAACTGTTTTTT.

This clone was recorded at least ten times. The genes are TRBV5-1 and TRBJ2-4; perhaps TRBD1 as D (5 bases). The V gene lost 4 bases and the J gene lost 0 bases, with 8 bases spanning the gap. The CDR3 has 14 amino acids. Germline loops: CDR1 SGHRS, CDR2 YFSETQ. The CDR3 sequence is CASSPTVAKNIQYF. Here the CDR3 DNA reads TGCGCCAGCAGCCCGACAGTAGCCAAAAACATTCAGTACTTC.

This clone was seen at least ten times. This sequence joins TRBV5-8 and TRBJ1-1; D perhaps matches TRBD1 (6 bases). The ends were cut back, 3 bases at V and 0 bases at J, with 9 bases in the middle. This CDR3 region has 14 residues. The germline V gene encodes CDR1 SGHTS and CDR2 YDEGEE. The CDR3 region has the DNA TGTGCCAGCAGCTCAGACAGGTTGAACACTGAAGCTTTCTTT. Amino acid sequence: CASSSDRLNTEAFF.

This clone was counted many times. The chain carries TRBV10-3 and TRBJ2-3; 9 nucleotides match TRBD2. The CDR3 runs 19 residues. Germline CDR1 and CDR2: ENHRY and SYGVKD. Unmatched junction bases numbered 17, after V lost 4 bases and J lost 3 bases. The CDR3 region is CAISARGGAGGGSTDTQYF. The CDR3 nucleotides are TGTGCCATCAGTGCCAGGGGCGGAGCGGGGGGCGGGAGTACAGATACGCAGTATTTT.

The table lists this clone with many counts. The chain's CDR3 is CASSDLAVGYTF. CDR3 in DNA: TGTGCCAGCAGTGATCTGGCAGTTGGCTACACCTTC. This chain connects TRBV2 to TRBJ1-2; D remains ambiguous. Looked up from germline, CDR1 is SNHLY and CDR2 is FYNNEI. There are 12 residues in the CDR3. The V and J ends lost 3 bases and 7 bases respectively, with 9 bases between them.

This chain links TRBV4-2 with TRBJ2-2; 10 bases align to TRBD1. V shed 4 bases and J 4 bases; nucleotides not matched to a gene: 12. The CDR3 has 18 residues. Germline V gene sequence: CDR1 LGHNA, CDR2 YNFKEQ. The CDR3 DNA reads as TGTGCCAGCAGCCGTGAGCCCACCGGGACAGGGGTCACCGGGGAGCTGTTTTTT. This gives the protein CASSREPTGTGVTGELFF.

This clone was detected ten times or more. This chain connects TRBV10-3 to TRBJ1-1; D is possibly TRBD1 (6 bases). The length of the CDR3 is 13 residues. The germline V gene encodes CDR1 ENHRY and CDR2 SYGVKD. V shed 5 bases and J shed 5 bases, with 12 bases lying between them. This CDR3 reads CAISMTGGTEAFF. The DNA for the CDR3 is TGTGCCATCAGTATGACAGGAGGTACTGAAGCTTTCTTT.

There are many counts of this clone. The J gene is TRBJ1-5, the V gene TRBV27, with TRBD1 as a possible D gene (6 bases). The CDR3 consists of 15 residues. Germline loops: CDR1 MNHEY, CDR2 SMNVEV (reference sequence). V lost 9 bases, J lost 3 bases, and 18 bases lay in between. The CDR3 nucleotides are TGTGCCAGTCACCGGCAGGGGCCGAACAATCAGCCCCAGCATTTT. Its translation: CASHRQGPNNQPQHF.

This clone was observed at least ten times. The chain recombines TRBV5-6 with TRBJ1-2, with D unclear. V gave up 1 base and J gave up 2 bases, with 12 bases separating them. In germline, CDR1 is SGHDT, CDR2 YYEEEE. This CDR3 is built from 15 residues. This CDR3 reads CASSLLQGPNYGYTF. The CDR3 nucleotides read TGTGCCAGCAGCTTGCTACAAGGGCCGAACTATGGCTACACCTTC.

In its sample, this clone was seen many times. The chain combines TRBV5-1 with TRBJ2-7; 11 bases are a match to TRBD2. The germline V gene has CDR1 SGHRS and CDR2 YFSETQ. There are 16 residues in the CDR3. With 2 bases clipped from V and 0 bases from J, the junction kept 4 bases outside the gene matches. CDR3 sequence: CASSFGGTSGSYEQYF. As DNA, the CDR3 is TGCGCCAGCAGCTTTGGGGGGACTAGCGGCTCCTACGAGCAGTACTTC. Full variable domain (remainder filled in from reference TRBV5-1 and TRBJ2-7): KAGVTQTPRYLIKTRGQQVTLSCSPISGHRSVSWYQQTPGQGLQFLFEYFSETQRNKGNFPGRFSGRQFSNSRSEMNVSTLELGDSALYLCASSFGGTSGSYEQYFGPGTRLTVT.

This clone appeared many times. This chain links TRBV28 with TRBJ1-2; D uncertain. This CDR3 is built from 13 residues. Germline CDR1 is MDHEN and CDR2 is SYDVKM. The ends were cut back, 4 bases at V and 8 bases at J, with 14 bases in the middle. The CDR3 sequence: CASSSLGPRGYTF. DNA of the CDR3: TGTGCCAGCAGTTCCCTGGGCCCTCGGGGCTACACCTTC.

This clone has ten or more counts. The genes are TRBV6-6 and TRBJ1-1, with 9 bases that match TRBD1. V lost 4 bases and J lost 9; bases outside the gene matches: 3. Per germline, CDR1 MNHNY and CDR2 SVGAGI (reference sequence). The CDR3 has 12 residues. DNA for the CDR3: TGTGCCAGCAGTTTACAGGGGGCTCAAGCTTTCTTT. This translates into CASSLQGAQAFF.

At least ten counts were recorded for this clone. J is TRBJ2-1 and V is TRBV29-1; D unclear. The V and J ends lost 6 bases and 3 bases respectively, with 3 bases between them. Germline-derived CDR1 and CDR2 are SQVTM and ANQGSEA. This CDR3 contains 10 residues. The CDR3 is CSVSYNEQFF. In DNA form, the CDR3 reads TGCAGCGTCAGCTACAATGAGCAGTTCTTC.

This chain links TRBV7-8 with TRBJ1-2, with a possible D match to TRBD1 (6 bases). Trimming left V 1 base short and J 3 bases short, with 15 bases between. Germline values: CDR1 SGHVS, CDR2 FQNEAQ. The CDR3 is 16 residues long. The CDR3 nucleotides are TGTGCCAGCAGCTTAGGGGGGCGCCTCGAATACTATGGCTACACCTTC. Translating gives CASSLGGRLEYYGYTF.

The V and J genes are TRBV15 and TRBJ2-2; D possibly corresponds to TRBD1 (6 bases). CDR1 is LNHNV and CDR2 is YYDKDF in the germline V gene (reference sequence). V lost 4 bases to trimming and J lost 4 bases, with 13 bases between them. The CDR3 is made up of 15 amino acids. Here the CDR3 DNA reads TGTGCCACCAGCAACAGGGATTTAGTCACCGGGGAGCTGTTTTTT. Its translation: CATSNRDLVTGELFF.

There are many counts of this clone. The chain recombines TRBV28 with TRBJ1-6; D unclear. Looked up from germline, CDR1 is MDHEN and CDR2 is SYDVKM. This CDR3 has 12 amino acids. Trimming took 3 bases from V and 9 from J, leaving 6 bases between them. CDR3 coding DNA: TGTGCCAGCAGTTTGAAGGGTTCACCCCTCCACTTT. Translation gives CASSLKGSPLHF.

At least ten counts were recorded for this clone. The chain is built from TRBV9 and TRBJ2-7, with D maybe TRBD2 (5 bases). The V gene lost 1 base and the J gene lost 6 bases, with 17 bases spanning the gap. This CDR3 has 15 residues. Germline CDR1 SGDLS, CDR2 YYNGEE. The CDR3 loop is CASSVIAAGGGEQYF. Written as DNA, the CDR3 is TGTGCCAGCAGCGTAATAGCCGCTGGAGGTGGCGAGCAGTACTTC.

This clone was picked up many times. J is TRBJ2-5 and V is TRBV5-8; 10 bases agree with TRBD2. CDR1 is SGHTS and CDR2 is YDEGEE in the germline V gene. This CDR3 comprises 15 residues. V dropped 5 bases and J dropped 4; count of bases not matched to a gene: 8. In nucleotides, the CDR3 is TGTGCCAGCAGGACACTAGCGGGAAGGGGAGAGACCCAGTACTTC. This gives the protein CASRTLAGRGETQYF.

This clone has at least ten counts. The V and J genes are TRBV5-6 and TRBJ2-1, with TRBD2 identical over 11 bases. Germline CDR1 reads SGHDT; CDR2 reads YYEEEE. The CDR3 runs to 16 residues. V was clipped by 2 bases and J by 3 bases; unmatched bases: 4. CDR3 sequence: CASSFRGTSGYNEQFF. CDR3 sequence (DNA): TGTGCCAGCAGCTTTCGCGGGACTAGCGGCTACAATGAGCAGTTCTTC. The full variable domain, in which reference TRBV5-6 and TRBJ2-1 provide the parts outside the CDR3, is DAGVTQSPTHLIKTRGQQVTLRCSPKSGHDTVSWYQQALGQGPQFIFQYYEEEERQRGNFPDRFSGHQFPNYSSELNVNALLLGDSALYLCASSFRGTSGYNEQFFGPGTRLTVL.

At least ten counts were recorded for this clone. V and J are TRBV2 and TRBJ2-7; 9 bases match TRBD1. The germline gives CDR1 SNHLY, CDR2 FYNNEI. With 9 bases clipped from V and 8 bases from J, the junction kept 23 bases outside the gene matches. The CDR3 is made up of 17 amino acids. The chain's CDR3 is CARASHVWTGVPQQQYF. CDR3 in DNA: TGTGCCAGGGCGAGTCATGTTTGGACAGGGGTACCTCAGCAGCAGTACTTC.